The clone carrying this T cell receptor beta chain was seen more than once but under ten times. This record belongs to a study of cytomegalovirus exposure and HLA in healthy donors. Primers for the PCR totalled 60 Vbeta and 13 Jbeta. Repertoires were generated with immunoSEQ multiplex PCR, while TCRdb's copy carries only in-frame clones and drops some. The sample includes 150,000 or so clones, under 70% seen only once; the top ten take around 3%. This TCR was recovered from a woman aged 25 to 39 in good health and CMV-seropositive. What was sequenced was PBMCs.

The CDR3, as DNA: TGTGCCAGCACCAGACAGGGATATTCACCCCTCCACTTT. This encodes CASTRQGYSPLHF. This sequence joins TRBV5-4 and TRBJ1-6; the match to TRBD1 covers 7 bases. Trimming at V came to 6 bases and at J to 8 bases, leaving 5 bases not matched to a gene. This CDR3 has 13 residues. CDR1 is SGHNT, CDR2 YYREEE, per germline (reference sequence).